This T cell receptor beta chain appears in the sequencing data of a study of control samples from healthy donors and cancer patients (TCRdb year 2020). Library generation was performed with the immunoSEQ multiplex PCR assay. The table comes from immuneACCESS by way of TCRdb, which keeps in-frame sequences with V and J called. Part of the clones is missing from these tables; in studies checked, under half for an unresolved V gene and the rest for unknown reasons. Here the sample has around 250,000 clones; almost 85% occur a single time. The top ten hold 13% of the sample. V and J are trimmed by 2 bases and 5 bases, and the gene matches miss 6 bases of the junction. From its cysteine to its phenylalanine, the CDR3 spans 16 amino acids. The CDR3 DNA has 48 bases and is translated from base 1. The germline V gene provides CDR1 SGHVS and CDR2 FQNEAQ. As to this clone: What this receptor recognizes is not known. The record has no base qualities; no much larger clone is one base away.

What was sequenced was PBMCs. The origin of this receptor is a woman aged 55-75 years with lung cancer. The chain employs TRBV7-8 and TRBJ2-4, and 10 junctional nucleotides match TRBD2. The nucleotide sequence reads as follows: TGTGCCAGCAGCTTACTAGCGGGGGTCCGAGAAAACATTCAGTACTTC. Translated, this is CASSLLAGVRENIQYF.